This TCR beta chain was retrieved from a study of cytomegalovirus exposure and HLA in healthy donors. Trimming stripped 8 bases from V and 3 bases from J, with 16 bases between. This CDR3 spans 13 amino acids. Per the germline V gene, CDR1 is GTSNPN and CDR2 is SVGIG (reference sequence). Study results and limitations: Near-uniform donor sequencing depth was presumed by presence/absence analyses.

PCR employed 60 Vbeta and 13 Jbeta primers. Method: immunoSEQ multiplex PCR; TCRdb's copy keeps in-frame clones and lacks some. The table lists approximately 200,000 clones, 70% to 85% of them singletons. Only one count was recorded for this clone. What it binds is unknown. This TCR came from a woman under 40 in good health and CMV-seropositive. The sequenced sample was PBMCs. The genes are TRBV30 and TRBJ1-1; the D gene is possibly TRBD1 (5 bases). The DNA for the CDR3 is TGTGCCGTTAGGGTAGGGGAAGACACTGAAGCTTTCTTT. The encoded protein is CAVRVGEDTEAFF.